The present entry profiles one TCR beta chain with its context. What it binds is not known. This CDR3 contains 18 residues. Germline CDR1 SGHNT, CDR2 YENEEA. Trimming removed 0 bases at V and 4 bases at J, with 19 bases between. The record originates from a study of T cells in narcolepsy. Study-level information: Patients with NT1 or NT2 and healthy control donors were enrolled. Regarding the study as a whole: Healthy controls reportedly lacked the autoreactive clonotypes serially found in patients' blood. Same-patient CSF and blood CD4+ T cell clonotypes included HCRT-specific and TRIB2-specific autoreactive ones.

TCRdb's copy holds only in-frame clones and misses some; the assay was immunoSEQ multiplex PCR. Here the sample spans 15,000 to 20,000 clones, approximately 90% being singletons. The chain has TRBV11-3 and TRBJ2-1, with D uncertain. The sample consisted of memory (CD45RA-) CD4+ T cells from blood. The source of this sequence is a human donor in good health. The CDR3 sequence is CASSLDGGPTPTYNEQFF. The CDR3 DNA reads as TGTGCCAGCAGCTTAGATGGTGGCCCGACCCCCACTTACAATGAGCAGTTCTTC.